This T cell receptor (beta chain) was sequenced during a study of CD8 T cells in acute hepatitis C reinfection. Time point specified: naive CD8 control sorted from an acute-time-point sample. Clones were sequenced by immunoSEQ multiplex PCR, and TCRdb holds only the in-frame ones, with some missing. The sample holds more than 35,000 clones, around nine tenths seen once. Trimming took off 1 base at V and 0 bases at J, with 8 bases between the two ends. CDR1 SEHNR and CDR2 FQNEAQ come from the germline V gene (reference sequence). This CDR3 is 15 amino acids long. The rearrangement links TRBV7-9 to TRBJ2-3; D remains unclear. The TCR sequence derives from a young man with chronic hepatitis C. What was sequenced was naive CD8+ T cells from PBMCs. The CDR3 bases are TGTGCCAGCAGCTTAGGGGTTCAGAGCACAGATACGCAGTATTTT. It translates to CASSLGVQSTDTQYF.